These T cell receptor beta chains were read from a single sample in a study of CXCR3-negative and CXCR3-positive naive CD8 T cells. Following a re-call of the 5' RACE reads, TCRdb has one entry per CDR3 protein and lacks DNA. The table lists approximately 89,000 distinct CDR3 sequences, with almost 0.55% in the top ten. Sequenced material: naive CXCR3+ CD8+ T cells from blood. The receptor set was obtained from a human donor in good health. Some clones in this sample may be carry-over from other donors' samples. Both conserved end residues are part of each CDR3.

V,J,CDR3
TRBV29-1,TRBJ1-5,CSPVGEILRNQPQHF
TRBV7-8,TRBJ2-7,CASSPGRSYEQYF
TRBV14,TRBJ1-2,CASSQDIGSTLYGYTF
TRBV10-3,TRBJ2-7,CAISEFGDSYEQYF
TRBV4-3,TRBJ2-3,CASSQDGRVDTQYF
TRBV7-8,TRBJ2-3,CASSLRLAGGTDTQYF
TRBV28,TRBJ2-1,CASSFRGPAHNEQFF
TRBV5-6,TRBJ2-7,CASSPPAGEYEQYF
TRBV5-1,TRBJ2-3,CASSFTGRSPREQYF
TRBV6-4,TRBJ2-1,CASSTSGADYNEQFF
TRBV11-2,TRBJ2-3,CASSLEPRETDTQYF
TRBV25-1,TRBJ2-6,CASSDEGGAPATF
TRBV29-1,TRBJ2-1,CSGGLYNEQFF
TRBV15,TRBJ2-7,CATSIQTGSYEQYF
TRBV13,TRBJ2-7,CASSTWTGDPSEQYF
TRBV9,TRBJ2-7,CASSVGRGEYEQYF
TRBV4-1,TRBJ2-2,CASSQSAGLANTGELFF
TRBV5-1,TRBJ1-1,CASRGSGGRQNTEAFF
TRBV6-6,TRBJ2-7,CASSLSQSGAYEQYF
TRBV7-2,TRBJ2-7,CASSLNAGNEQYF
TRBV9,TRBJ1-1,CASSPRGGLNTEAFF
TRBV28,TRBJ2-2,CVSSDLTSGLTGELFF
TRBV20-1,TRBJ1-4,CSASQQTPGGEKLFF
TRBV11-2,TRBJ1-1,CASSFRTGGLHTEAFF
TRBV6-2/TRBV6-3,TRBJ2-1,CASSLIRDVYNEQFF
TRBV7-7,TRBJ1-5,CASSLAGSKANRGNQPQHF
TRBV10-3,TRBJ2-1,CAISEVLAGDSYNEQFF
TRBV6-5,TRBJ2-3,CASSYEPLRGSSTDTQYF
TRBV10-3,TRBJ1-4,CAISDRGGEKLFF
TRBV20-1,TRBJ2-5,CSASGLLQETQYF
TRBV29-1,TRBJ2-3,CSVRETDTQYF
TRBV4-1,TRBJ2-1,CASSQDPGTDHNEQFF
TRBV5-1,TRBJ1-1,CASSVGGVTEAFF
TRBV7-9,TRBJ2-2,CASSPVGSSNTGELFF
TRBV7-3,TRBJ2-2,CASSLIVGGTGELFF
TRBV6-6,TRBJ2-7,CASSDRWEQYF
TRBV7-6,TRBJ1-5,CASSPGRENQPQHF
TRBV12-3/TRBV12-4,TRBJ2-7,CASTPGIGLEQYF
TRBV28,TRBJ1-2,CASSLSRDGGYTF
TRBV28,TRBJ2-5,CASSPYRADQETQYF
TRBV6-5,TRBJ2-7,CASRRPSLAEGYEQYF
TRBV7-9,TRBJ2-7,CASNNWDSPHEQYF
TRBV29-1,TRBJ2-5,CSYLRLSRQGYQETQYF
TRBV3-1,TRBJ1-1,CASSQVGDDEAFF
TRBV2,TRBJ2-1,CARSPGGGYNEQFF
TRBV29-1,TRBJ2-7,CSVLQPGTGVLHEQYF
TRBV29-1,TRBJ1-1,CSVVVLGTEAFF
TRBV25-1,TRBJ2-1,CASSEIYNEQFF
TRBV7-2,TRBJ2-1,CASSPHLGNEQFF
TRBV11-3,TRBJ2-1,CASSGRGNYNEQFF
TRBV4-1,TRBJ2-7,CASSPYGTGAYEQYF
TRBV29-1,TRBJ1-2,CSVEDNGGYTF
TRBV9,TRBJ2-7,CASSVSFRGEQYF